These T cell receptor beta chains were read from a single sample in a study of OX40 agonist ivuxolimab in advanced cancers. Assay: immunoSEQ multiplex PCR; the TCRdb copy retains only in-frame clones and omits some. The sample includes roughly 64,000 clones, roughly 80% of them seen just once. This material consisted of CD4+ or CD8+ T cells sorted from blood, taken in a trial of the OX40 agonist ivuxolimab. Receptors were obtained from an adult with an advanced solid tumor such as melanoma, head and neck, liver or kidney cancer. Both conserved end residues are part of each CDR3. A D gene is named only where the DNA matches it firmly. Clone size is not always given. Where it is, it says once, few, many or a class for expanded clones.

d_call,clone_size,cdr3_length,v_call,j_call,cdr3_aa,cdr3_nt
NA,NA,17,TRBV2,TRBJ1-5,CASSVGNVGYRNQPQHF,TGTGCCAGCAGTGTGGGCAATGTGGGGTACCGCAATCAGCCCCAGCATTTT
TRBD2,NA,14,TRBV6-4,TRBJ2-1,CASSGLAGGNEQFF,TGTGCCAGCAGTGGACTAGCGGGAGGGAATGAGCAGTTCTTC
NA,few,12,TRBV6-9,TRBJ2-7,CASISSKREQYF,TGTGCCAGCATTTCGAGTAAGCGCGAGCAGTACTTC
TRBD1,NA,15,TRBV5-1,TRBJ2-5,CASSVTTGTQETRNF,TGCGCCAGCAGCGTTACGACAGGGACCCAAGAGACCCGCAACTTC
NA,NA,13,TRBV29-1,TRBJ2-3,CSVAGGGDDTQYF,TGCAGCGTGGCCGGGGGAGGAGATGATACGCAGTATTTT
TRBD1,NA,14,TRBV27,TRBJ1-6,CASSTHGQGSTLHF,TGTGCCAGCAGTACTCACGGACAGGGAAGTACCCTCCACTTT
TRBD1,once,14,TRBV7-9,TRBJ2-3,CASSRGTGSDTQYF,TGTGCCAGCAGCCGAGGGACAGGTTCAGATACGCAGTATTTT
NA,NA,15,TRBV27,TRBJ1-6,CASKDGSSYNSPLHF,TGTGCCAGCAAGGACGGGAGCTCCTATAATTCACCCCTCCACTTT
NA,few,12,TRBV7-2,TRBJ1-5,CASSSRGQPQHF,TGTGCCAGCAGCAGCAGGGGTCAGCCCCAGCATTTT
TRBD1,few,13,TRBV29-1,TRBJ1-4,CSVSGTGSEKLFF,TGCAGCGTTTCCGGGACAGGGAGTGAAAAACTGTTTTTT
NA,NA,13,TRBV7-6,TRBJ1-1,CASSLALGTEAFF,TGTGCCAGCAGCTTAGCGTTAGGGACTGAAGCTTTCTTT
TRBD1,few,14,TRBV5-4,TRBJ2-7,CASSMTGSGYEQYF,TGTGCCAGCAGTATGACAGGGAGTGGTTACGAGCAGTACTTC
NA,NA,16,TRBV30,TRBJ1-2,CAWTRTPQFFYYGYTF,TGTGCCTGGACCAGGACTCCACAGTTTTTCTACTATGGCTACACCTTC
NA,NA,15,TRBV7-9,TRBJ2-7,CASSLAGLLSYEQYF,TGTGCCAGCAGCTTAGCGGGACTCCTCTCCTACGAGCAGTACTTC
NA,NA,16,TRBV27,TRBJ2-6,CASYALGGAGANVLTF,TGTGCCAGCTATGCCCTCGGGGGCGCTGGGGCCAACGTCCTGACTTTC
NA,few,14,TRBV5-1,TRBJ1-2,CASSPTTANYGYTF,TGCGCCAGCAGCCCCACGACAGCTAACTATGGCTACACCTTC
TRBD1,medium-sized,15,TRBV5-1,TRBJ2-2,CASSLQGPLAGELFF,TGCGCCAGCAGCTTACAGGGGCCGCTCGCCGGGGAGCTGTTTTTT
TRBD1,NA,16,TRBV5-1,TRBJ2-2,CASSPGSTGHTGELFF,TGCGCCAGCTCGCCGGGGTCGACAGGGCACACCGGGGAGCTGTTTTTT
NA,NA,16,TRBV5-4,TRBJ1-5,CASSLMGAGRNQPQHF,TGTGCCAGCAGCTTGATGGGGGCGGGCCGAAATCAGCCCCAGCATTTT
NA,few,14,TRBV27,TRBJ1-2,CASRGSGNVAGYTF,TGTGCCAGCAGAGGCAGTGGAAACGTCGCTGGCTACACCTTC
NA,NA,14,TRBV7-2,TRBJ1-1,CASSLMAGQTEAFF,TGTGCCAGCAGCTTGATGGCAGGGCAAACTGAAGCTTTCTTT
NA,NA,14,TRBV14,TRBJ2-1,CASSQMTEYNEQFF,TGTGCCAGCAGCCAAATGACTGAATACAATGAGCAGTTCTTC
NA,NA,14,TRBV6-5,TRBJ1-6,CASSFPGAPGALHF,TGTGCCAGCAGTTTCCCCGGGGCCCCGGGGGCCCTCCACTTT
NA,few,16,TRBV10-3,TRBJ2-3,CAIRPARGTSTDTQYF,TGTGCCATCAGGCCAGCCCGGGGCACCAGCACAGATACGCAGTATTTT
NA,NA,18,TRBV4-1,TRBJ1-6,CASSQDFAESSYNSPLHF,TGCGCCAGCAGCCAAGATTTTGCGGAAAGCTCCTATAATTCACCCCTCCACTTT
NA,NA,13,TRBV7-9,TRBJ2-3,CASTPKVADTQYF,TGTGCCAGCACTCCCAAAGTGGCAGATACGCAGTATTTT
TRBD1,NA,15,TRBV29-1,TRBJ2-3,CSVEGGQGLTDTQYF,TGCAGCGTTGAAGGGGGACAGGGGCTGACAGATACGCAGTATTTT
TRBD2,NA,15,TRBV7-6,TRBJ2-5,CASSRTSGGQETQYF,TGTGCCAGCAGTCGCACTAGCGGGGGTCAAGAGACCCAGTACTTC
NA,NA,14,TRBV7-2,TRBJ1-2,CASSLDQGGYGYTF,TGTGCCAGCAGCTTAGATCAGGGAGGCTATGGCTACACCTTC
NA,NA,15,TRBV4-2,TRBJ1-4,CASSQGPGMGEKLFF,TGTGCCAGCAGCCAAGGACCAGGGATGGGCGAAAAACTGTTTTTT
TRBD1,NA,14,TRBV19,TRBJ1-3,CASNQGQGGNTIYF,TGTGCCAGTAATCAAGGACAGGGAGGAAACACCATATATTTT
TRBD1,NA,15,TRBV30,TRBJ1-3,CAWSQGQDSGNTIYF,TGTGCCTGGAGCCAGGGACAGGACTCTGGAAACACCATATATTTT
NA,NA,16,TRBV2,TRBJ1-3,CASSLQGSVNGNTIYF,TGTGCCAGCAGTCTACAGGGATCGGTTAACGGAAACACCATATATTTT
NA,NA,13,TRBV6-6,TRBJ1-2,CAVNRGPNYGYTF,TGTGCTGTGAACCGGGGGCCTAACTATGGCTACACCTTC
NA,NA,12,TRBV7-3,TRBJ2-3,CASSLNAETQYF,TGTGCCAGCAGCTTAAACGCAGAGACGCAGTATTTT
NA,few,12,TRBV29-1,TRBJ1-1,CSVEGANTEAFF,TGCAGCGTTGAAGGGGCGAACACTGAAGCTTTCTTT
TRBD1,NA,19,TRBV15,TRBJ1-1,CATSILGAYFGTGEAEAFF,TGTGCCACCAGCATCCTCGGGGCCTATTTCGGGACAGGGGAAGCTGAAGCTTTCTTT
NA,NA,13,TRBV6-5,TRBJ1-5,CASSYGRNQPQHF,TGTGCCAGCAGTTACGGGAGGAATCAGCCCCAGCATTTT
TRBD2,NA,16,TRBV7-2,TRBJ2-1,CASTKRGGLTYNEQFF,TGTGCCAGCACCAAACGGGGGGGGCTCACCTACAATGAGCAGTTCTTC
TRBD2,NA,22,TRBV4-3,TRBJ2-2,CASSQALGTSGMGPGVAGELFF,TGCGCCAGCAGCCAAGCCCTCGGGACTAGCGGGATGGGGCCTGGGGTGGCCGGGGAGCTGTTTTTT
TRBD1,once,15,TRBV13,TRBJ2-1,CASSRETGYDNEQFF,TGTGCCAGCAGCAGGGAGACAGGGTATGACAATGAGCAGTTCTTC
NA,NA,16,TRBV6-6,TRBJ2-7,CASSYSRSGYSYEQYF,TGTGCCAGCAGTTACTCGCGGAGTGGATACTCCTACGAGCAGTACTTC
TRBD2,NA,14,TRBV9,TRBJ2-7,CASSVGAGEYEQYF,TGTGCCAGCAGCGTAGGGGCGGGAGAGTACGAGCAGTACTTC
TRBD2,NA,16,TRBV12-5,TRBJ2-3,CASGFLAGGPGDTQYF,TGTGCTAGTGGTTTCTTAGCGGGAGGGCCGGGAGATACGCAGTATTTT
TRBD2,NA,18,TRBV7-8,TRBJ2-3,CASSLGAGGHRTTDTQYF,TGTGCCAGCAGCTTAGGAGCGGGGGGACATAGAACCACAGATACGCAGTATTTT
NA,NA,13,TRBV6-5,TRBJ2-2,CASSRGITGELFF,TGTGCCAGCAGTAGGGGAATCACCGGGGAGCTGTTTTTT